This entry is about one T cell receptor beta chain. These data come from a study of blood T cell repertoires in COVID-19. Study context: The United States, Italy and Spain provided the acute and convalescent COVID-19 samples. T cells, B-cell-depleted T cells, or PBMCs supplied cDNA or gDNA.

This CDR3 is built from 14 residues. V was clipped by 2 bases and J by 0 bases, with 6 bases between them. Germline CDR1 is MDHEN and CDR2 is SYDVKM. Original data processing: Reference gene primer amplification gave nucleated cell count estimates. Profiled with immunoSEQ multiplex PCR; TCRdb holds only in-frame clones, not every one. V and J calls and clone size follow that table, whereas D and trimming were derived from the DNA. The data contain more than 60,000 clones, 75% to 95% of them singletons. Sequencing used peripheral blood. The chain joins TRBV28 to TRBJ2-3; D remains ambiguous. This clonotype was sampled from a human donor in a cohort sampled during active COVID-19. The CDR3 sequence: CASSLTRSTDTQYF. CDR3 nucleotides: TGTGCCAGCAGTTTAACCAGGAGCACAGATACGCAGTATTTT.